The T cell receptor beta chain described here comes from a study of T cell responses to AZD1222 COVID-19 vaccine. The germline V and J ends were trimmed by 2 bases and 0 bases, with 5 bases remaining between them. The CDR3 sequence is 13 residues long. CDR1 and CDR2 from the germline V gene are SGHRS and YFSETQ. The data were produced by immunoSEQ multiplex PCR, yet TCRdb's version contains in-frame clones alone and is incomplete. The sample has over 95,000 clones, roughly 92% seen once. The TCR was taken from an adult who received the AZD1222 COVID-19 vaccine. V and J are TRBV5-1 and TRBJ1-1; no definite D call. Sequenced material: peripheral blood, taken 28 days after the second AZD1222 dose. CDR3 nucleotides: TGCGCCAGCAGCTTAAGACTGAACACTGAAGCTTTCTTT. This translates into CASSLRLNTEAFF.